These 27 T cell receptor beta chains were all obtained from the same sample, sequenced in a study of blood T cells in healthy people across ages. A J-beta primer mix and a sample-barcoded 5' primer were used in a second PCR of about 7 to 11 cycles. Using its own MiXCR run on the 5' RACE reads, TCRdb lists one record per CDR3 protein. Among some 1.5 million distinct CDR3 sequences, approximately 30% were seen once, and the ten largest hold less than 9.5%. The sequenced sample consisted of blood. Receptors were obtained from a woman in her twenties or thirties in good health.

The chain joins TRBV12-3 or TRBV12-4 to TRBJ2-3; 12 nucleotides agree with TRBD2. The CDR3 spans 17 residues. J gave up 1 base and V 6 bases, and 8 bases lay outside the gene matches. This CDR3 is CASSPTSGSYGTDTQYF. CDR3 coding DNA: TGTGCCAGCAGCCCGACTAGCGGGAGTTATGGCACAGATACGCAGTATTTT.

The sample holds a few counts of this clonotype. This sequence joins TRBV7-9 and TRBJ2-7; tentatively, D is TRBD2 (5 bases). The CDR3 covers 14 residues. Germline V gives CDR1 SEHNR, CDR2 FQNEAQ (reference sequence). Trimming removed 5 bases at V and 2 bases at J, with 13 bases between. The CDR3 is CASSPQWETYEQYF. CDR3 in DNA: TGTGCCAGCAGCCCCCAGTGGGAGACCTACGAGCAGTACTTC.

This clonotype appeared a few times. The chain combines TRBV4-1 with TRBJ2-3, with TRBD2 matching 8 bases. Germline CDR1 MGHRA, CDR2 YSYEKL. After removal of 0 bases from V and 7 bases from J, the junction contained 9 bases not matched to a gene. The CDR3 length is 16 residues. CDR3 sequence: CASSQDSGAPPYTQYF. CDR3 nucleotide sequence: TGCGCCAGCAGCCAAGATAGCGGGGCTCCGCCATATACGCAGTATTTT.

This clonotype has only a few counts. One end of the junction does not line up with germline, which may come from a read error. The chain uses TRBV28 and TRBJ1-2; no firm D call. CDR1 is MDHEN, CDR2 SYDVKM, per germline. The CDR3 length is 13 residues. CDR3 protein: CVSSGEGLYGYTF. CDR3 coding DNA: TGTGTCAGCAGTGGGGAGGGCCTATATGGCTACACCTTC.

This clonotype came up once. The CDR3 loop is CASSVKFFGRGVYTGELFF. The CDR3 DNA follows: TGTGCCAGCAGCGTAAAGTTTTTCGGCCGCGGGGTGTACACCGGGGAGCTGTTTTTT. This chain links TRBV7-2 with TRBJ2-2; D may be TRBD2 (6 bases). Trimming left V 5 bases short and J 3 bases short, with 25 bases between. The CDR3 has 19 residues. CDR1 is SGHTA and CDR2 is FQGNSA in the germline V gene.

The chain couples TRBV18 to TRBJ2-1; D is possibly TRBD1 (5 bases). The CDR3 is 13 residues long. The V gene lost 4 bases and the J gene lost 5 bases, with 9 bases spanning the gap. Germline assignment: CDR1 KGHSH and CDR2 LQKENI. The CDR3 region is CASSRTPNNEQFF. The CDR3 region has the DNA TGTGCCAGCTCACGGACACCCAACAATGAGCAGTTCTTC.

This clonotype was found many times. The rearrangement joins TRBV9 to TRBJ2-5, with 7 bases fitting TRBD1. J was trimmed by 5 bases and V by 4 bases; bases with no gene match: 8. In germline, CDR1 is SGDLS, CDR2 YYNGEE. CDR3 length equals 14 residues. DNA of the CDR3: TGTGCCAGCAGCCCCCACAGGGGAGCTGAGACCCAGTACTTC. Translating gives CASSPHRGAETQYF.

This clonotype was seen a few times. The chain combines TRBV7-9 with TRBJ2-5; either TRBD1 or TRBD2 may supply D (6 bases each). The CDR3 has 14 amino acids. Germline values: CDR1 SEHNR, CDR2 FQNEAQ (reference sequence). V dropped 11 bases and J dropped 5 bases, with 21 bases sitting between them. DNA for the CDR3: TGTGCCTGGGGGCATATACTAGCAGGCGAGACCCAGTACTTC. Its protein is CAWGHILAGETQYF.

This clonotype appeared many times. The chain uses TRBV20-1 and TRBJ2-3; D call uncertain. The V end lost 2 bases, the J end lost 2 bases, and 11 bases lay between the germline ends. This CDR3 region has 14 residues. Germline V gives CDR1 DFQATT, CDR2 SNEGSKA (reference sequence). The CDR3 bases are TGCAGTGCTAGACATTCCTCCTCCACAGATACGCAGTATTTT. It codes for CSARHSSSTDTQYF.

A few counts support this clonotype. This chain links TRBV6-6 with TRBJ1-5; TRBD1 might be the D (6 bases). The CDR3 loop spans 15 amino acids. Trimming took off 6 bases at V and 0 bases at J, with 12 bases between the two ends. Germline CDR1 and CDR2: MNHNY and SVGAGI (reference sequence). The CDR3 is CASSRDRSSNQPQHF. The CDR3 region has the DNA TGTGCCAGCAGCAGAGACAGGTCTAGCAATCAGCCCCAGCATTTT.

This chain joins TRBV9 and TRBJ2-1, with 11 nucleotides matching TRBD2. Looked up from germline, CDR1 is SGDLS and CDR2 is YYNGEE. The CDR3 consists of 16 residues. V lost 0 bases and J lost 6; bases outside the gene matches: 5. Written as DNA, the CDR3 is TGTGCCAGCAGCGTAGTGGGTAGCGGGGGGGCCAATGAGCAGTTCTTC. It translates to CASSVVGSGGANEQFF.

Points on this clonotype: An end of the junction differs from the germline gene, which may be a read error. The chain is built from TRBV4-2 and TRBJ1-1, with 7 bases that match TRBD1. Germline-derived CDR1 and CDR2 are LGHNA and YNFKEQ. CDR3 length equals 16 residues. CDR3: CASSPAGQTMNTGAFF. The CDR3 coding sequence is TGTGCCAGCAGCCCTGCGGGACAGACAATGAACACTGGAGCTTTCTTT.

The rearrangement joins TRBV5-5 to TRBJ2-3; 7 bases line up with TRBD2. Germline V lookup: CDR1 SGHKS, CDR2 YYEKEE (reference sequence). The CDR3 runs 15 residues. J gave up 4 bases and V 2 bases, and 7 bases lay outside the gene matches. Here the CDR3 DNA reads TGTGCCAGCAGCTTTCTGGCGGGAGCCTCAGATACGCAGTATTTT. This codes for CASSFLAGASDTQYF.

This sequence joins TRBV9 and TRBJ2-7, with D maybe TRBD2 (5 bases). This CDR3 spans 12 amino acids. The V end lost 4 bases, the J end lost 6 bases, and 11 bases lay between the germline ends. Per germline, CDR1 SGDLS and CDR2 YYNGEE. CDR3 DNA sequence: TGTGCCAGCAGCACTAGTGTCGGCGAGCAGTACTTC. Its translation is CASSTSVGEQYF. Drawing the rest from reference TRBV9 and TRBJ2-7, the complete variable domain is DSGVTQTPKHLITATGQRVTLRCSPRSGDLSVYWYQQSLDQGLQFLIQYYNGEERAKGNILERFSAQQFPDLHSELNLSSLELGDSALYFCASSTSVGEQYFGPGTRLTVT.

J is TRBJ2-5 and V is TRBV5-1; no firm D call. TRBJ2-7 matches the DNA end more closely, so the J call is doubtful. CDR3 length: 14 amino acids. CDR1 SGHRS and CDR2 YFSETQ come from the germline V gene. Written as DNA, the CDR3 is TGCGCCAGCAGCTTGGCCTCCGCCGAATACGAGCAGTACTTC. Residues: CASSLASAEYEQYF.

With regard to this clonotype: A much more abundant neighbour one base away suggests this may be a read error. CDR3: CASSLDRSTEDFF. The CDR3 nucleotides read TGTGCCAGCAGCCTGGACCGCTCCACTGAAGATTTCTTT. The V and J genes are TRBV7-6 and TRBJ1-1; D not certain. Germline loops: CDR1 SGHVS, CDR2 FNYEAQ. CDR3 length equals 13 residues.

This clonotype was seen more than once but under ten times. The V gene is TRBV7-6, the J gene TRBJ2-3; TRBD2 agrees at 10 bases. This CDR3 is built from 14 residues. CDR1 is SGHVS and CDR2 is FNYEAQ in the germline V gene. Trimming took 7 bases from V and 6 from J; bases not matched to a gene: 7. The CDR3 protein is CASTRAGGGDTQYF. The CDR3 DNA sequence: TGTGCCAGCACACGAGCGGGAGGGGGTGATACGCAGTATTTT.

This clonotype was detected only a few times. CDR3 sequence: CASSLMTSGGVYNEQFF. The CDR3 bases are TGTGCCAGCAGCTTAATGACTAGCGGGGGGGTCTACAATGAGCAGTTCTTC. The rearrangement uses TRBV7-3 and TRBJ2-1; TRBD2 matches at 14 bases. The V gene end was trimmed by 1 base and the J gene end by 3 bases; junction bases not matched to a gene: 2. CDR1 and CDR2 (germline): SGHTA, FQGTGA. The CDR3 is 17 residues long. The full variable domain, its missing parts supplied by reference TRBV7-3 and TRBJ2-1, is GAGVSQTPSNKVTEKGKYVELRCDPISGHTALYWYRQSLGQGPEFLIYFQGTGAADDSGLPNDRFFAVRPEGSVSTLKIQRTERGDSAVYLCASSLMTSGGVYNEQFFGPGTRLTVL.

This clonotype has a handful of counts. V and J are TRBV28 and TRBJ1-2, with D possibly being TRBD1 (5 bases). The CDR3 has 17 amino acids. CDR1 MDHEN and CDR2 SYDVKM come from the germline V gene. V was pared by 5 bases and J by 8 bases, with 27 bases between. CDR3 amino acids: CASSPPGRVLRSFGYTF. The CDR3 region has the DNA TGTGCCAGCAGTCCCCCGGGCAGGGTCCTTCGTTCGTTCGGCTACACCTTC.

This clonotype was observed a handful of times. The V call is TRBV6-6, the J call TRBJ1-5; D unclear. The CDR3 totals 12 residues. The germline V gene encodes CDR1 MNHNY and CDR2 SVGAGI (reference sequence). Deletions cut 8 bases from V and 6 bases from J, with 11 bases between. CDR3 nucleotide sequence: TGTGCCAGCTTTGAGCGGGGTCAGCCCCAGCATTTT. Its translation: CASFERGQPQHF.

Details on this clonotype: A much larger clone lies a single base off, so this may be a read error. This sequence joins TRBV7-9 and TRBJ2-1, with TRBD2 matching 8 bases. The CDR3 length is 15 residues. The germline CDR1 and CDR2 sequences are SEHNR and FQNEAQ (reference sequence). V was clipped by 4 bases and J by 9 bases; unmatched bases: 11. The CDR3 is CASSSKPSGLGEQFF. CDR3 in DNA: TGTGCCAGCAGCTCGAAGCCTAGCGGGTTGGGTGAGCAGTTCTTC.

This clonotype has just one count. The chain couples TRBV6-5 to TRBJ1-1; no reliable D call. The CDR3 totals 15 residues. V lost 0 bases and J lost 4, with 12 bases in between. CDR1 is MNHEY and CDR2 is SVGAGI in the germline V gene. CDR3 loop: CASSYSPGSSTEAFF. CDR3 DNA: TGTGCCAGCAGTTACTCCCCGGGCTCGAGCACTGAAGCTTTCTTT.

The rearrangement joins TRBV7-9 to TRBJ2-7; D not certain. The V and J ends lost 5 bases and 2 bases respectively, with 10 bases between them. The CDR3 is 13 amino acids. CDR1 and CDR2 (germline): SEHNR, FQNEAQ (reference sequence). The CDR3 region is CASSADGAYEQYF. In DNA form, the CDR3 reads TGTGCCAGCAGCGCCGACGGAGCCTACGAGCAGTACTTC. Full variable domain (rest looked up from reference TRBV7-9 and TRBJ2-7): DTGVSQNPRHKITKRGQNVTFRCDPISEHNRLYWYRQTLGQGPEFLTYFQNEAQLEKSRLLSDRFSAERPKGSFSTLEIQRTEQGDSAMYLCASSADGAYEQYFGPGTRLTVT.

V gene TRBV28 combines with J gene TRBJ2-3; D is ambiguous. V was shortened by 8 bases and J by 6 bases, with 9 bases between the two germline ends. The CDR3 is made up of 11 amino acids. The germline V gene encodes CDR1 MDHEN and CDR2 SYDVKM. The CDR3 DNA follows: TGTGCCAGCGCCCGGACGGATACGCAGTATTTT. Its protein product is CASARTDTQYF.

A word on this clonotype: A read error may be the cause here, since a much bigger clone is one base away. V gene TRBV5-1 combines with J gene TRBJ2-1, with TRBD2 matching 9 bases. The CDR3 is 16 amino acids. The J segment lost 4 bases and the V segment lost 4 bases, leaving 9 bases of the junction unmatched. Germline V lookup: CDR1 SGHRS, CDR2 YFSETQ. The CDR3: CASSSLAGEPYNEQFF. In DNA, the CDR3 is TGCGCCAGCAGCAGTTTAGCGGGGGAGCCTTACAATGAGCAGTTCTTC.

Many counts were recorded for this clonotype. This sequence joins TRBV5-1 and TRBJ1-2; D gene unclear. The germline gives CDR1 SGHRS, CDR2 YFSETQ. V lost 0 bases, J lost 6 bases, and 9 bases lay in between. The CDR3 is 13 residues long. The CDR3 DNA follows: TGCGCCAGCAGCTTGGATGGCGTGGATGGCTACACCTTC. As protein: CASSLDGVDGYTF.

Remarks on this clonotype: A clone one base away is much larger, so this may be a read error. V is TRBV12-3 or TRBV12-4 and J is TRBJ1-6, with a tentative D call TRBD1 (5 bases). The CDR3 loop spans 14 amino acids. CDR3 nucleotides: TGTGTCAGCAGTCCAGGGAGACGTAATTCACCCCTCCACTTT. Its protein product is CVSSPGRRNSPLHF.